This T cell receptor (beta chain) was identified in a study of blood T cell repertoires in COVID-19. Study summary: Italy, Spain and the United States were the sources of the convalescent and acute COVID-19 samples. PBMCs, B-cell-depleted T cells, or T cells provided the cDNA or gDNA that made up the material.

All enrollees were roughly 18 to 90 years old and from approximately 25 US areas. Germline V CDR1 and CDR2: SGDLS, YYNGEE. The CDR3 totals 16 residues. V was pared by 1 base and J by 6 bases, with 12 bases of the junction left unmatched. In the authors' workflow: Estimation of nucleated cell counts relied on the amplification of reference gene primers. The protocol was immunoSEQ multiplex PCR, while the TCRdb copy is restricted to in-frame clones and leaves out a portion. The DNA gave D and trimming, while V, J and clone size come from that table. Of fewer than 400,000 clones listed, around 92% were seen once; the top ten hold about 1.7%.

This receptor was taken from a young woman who had recovered from COVID-19. Material: PBMCs or T cells enriched from blood (not recorded which). The V call is TRBV9, the J call TRBJ1-1, with 7 nucleotides matching TRBD1. The CDR3 DNA sequence: TGTGCCAGCAGCGTAACGATGACAGGGAAGTCTTCTGAAGCTTTCTTT. The encoded protein is CASSVTMTGKSSEAFF.